A selection of T cell receptor beta chains follows, all from one sample in a study of Ad26.COV2.S vaccination and SARS-CoV-2 variants. Here immunoSEQ multiplex PCR was the method, and the copy in TCRdb shows in-frame clones only, minus some. Altogether 350,000 to 600,000 clones are present, 80% to 90% being singletons, with the ten largest covering under 2%. The material sequenced was peripheral blood, taken in a trial of Ad26.COV2.S vaccine versus placebo. All receptors derive from a person between 18 and 59 years old who received the Ad26.COV2.S COVID-19 vaccine or a placebo. Both conserved end residues are part of each CDR3. A D gene is named only where the DNA matches it firmly. Size tells how often a clone was seen (once, few, many) or the class of an expanded clone, and some rows leave it out.

size	V	D	J	CDR3	DNA
.	TRBV7-9	.	TRBJ2-5	CASSLWRGRETQYF	TGTGCCAGCAGCTTATGGAGGGGTAGAGAGACCCAGTACTTC
.	TRBV28	.	TRBJ2-2	CATRIRSGELFF	TGTGCCACCCGGATTAGGTCCGGGGAGCTGTTTTTT
.	TRBV3-1/TRBV3-2	.	TRBJ2-2	CASSPGWAGELFF	TGTGCCAGCAGCCCAGGGTGGGCCGGGGAGCTGTTTTTT
.	TRBV2	.	TRBJ2-1	CASSDRALSYNEQFF	TGTGCCAGCAGTGACAGAGCACTCTCCTACAATGAGCAGTTCTTC
.	TRBV6-2/TRBV6-3	TRBD1	TRBJ1-5	CASSSSTTGWRNQPQHF	TGTGCCAGCAGTTCTTCCACGACAGGGTGGCGCAATCAGCCCCAGCATTTT
.	TRBV29-1	.	TRBJ2-5	CSVAEGAETQYF	TGCAGCGTCGCTGAGGGAGCGGAGACCCAGTACTTC
.	TRBV18	.	TRBJ1-5	CASSPGGYQPQHF	TGTGCCAGCTCACCCGGGGGGTACCAGCCCCAGCATTTT
.	TRBV19	TRBD1	TRBJ1-1	CASSLTGDTEAFF	TGTGCCAGTAGTCTGACAGGGGACACTGAAGCTTTCTTT
.	TRBV18	.	TRBJ2-1	CASSPPHWDGDEQFF	TGTGCCAGCTCACCACCTCATTGGGATGGAGATGAGCAGTTCTTC
.	TRBV27	TRBD2	TRBJ2-5	CASSPDAGSGGAQETQYF	TGTGCCAGCAGTCCTGATGCGGGTAGCGGGGGGGCACAAGAGACCCAGTACTTC
.	TRBV7-6	TRBD1	TRBJ2-7	CASSSNRGYAYEQYF	TGTGCCAGCAGCTCTAACAGGGGATACGCCTACGAGCAGTACTTC
.	TRBV7-9	.	TRBJ1-2	CASSFGSVDGYTF	TGTGCCAGCAGCTTTGGGTCAGTTGATGGCTACACCTTC
.	TRBV18	.	TRBJ2-7	CASSPVGYEQYF	TGTGCCAGCTCACCCGTGGGATACGAGCAGTACTTC
.	TRBV9	.	TRBJ1-3	CASSVDPRAGNTIYF	TGTGCCAGCAGCGTAGACCCCAGGGCTGGAAACACCATATATTTT
.	TRBV28	.	TRBJ1-1	CASSLWDITNGAFF	TGTGCCAGCAGTCTATGGGACATTACAAATGGGGCTTTCTTT
few	TRBV15	.	TRBJ2-3	CATSAGASADTQYF	TGTGCCACCAGCGCAGGGGCCTCGGCAGATACGCAGTATTTT
.	TRBV28	.	TRBJ1-1	CASSFWLGTEAFF	TGTGCCAGCAGTTTTTGGCTGGGCACTGAAGCTTTCTTT
.	TRBV5-4	TRBD2	TRBJ2-1	CASSLRLAGLDEQFF	TGTGCCAGCAGCTTGCGACTAGCGGGACTGGATGAGCAGTTCTTC
.	TRBV7-9	.	TRBJ1-2	CASSFLYGPPARGYTF	TGTGCCAGCAGCTTTTTATACGGGCCCCCTGCTCGTGGCTACACCTTC
.	TRBV5-1	.	TRBJ1-1	CASSQGPGNTEAFF	TGCGCCAGCAGCCAGGGACCAGGGAACACTGAAGCTTTCTTT
.	TRBV4-2	TRBD2	TRBJ2-7	CASSQVGLGYEQYF	TGTGCCAGCAGCCAAGTGGGACTAGGCTACGAGCAGTACTTC
.	TRBV11-2	.	TRBJ2-5	CASSPRRGETQYF	TGTGCCAGCAGTCCCCGGAGGGGGGAGACCCAGTACTTC
once	TRBV6-5	.	TRBJ1-1	CASSYSKGGEAFF	TGTGCCAGCAGTTACTCGAAAGGGGGTGAAGCTTTCTTT
.	TRBV11-3	TRBD2	TRBJ2-5	CASSLDRGSTKTQYF	TGTGCCAGCAGCTTAGATCGCGGGAGCACAAAGACCCAGTACTTC
.	TRBV6-6	.	TRBJ1-6	CASSYSKTGSSPLHF	TGTGCCAGCAGTTACTCGAAAACAGGATCGTCACCCCTCCACTTT
.	TRBV4-2	.	TRBJ2-1	CASSQLSGLRYNEQFF	TGTGCCAGCAGCCAGTTAAGCGGCCTACGCTACAATGAGCAGTTCTTC
once	TRBV2	.	TRBJ1-4	CASSEHGGNEKLFF	TGTGCCAGCAGTGAACACGGAGGCAATGAAAAACTGTTTTTT
.	TRBV7-2	.	TRBJ1-1	CASSLAGYTEAFF	TGTGCCAGCAGCTTAGCGGGTTACACTGAAGCTTTCTTT
.	TRBV30	.	TRBJ2-4	CAWSVSGTSGGNIQYF	TGTGCCTGGAGTGTTTCCGGGACATCTGGTGGAAACATTCAGTACTTC
.	TRBV5-1	.	TRBJ2-1	CASSLRSGPSSYNEQFF	TGCGCCAGCAGCTTGCGGAGCGGGCCGAGCTCCTACAATGAGCAGTTCTTC
.	TRBV20-1	.	TRBJ2-1	CSARDLFEQFF	TGCAGTGCTAGAGATCTCTTCGAGCAGTTCTTC
.	TRBV4-1	TRBD1	TRBJ2-1	CASSQGQGVAEQFF	TGCGCCAGCAGCCAAGGACAGGGGGTCGCTGAGCAGTTCTTC
.	TRBV9	TRBD1	TRBJ2-7	CASSTRTGGYEQYF	TGTGCCAGCAGCACCCGGACAGGGGGCTACGAGCAGTACTTC
.	TRBV7-2	.	TRBJ1-5	CASSLGGISNQPQHF	TGTGCCAGCAGCTTAGGAGGGATTAGCAATCAGCCCCAGCATTTT
.	TRBV7-6	TRBD2	TRBJ2-3	CASSLAKVAGYSDTQYF	TGTGCCAGCAGCTTAGCGAAGGTAGCGGGATATTCGGATACGCAGTATTTT
.	TRBV6-4	.	TRBJ2-5	CASSPPGPPQETQYF	TGTGCCAGCAGTCCCCCGGGTCCCCCGCAAGAGACCCAGTACTTC
.	TRBV3-1/TRBV3-2	TRBD2	TRBJ2-7	CASSQAGGLAPYEQYF	TGTGCCAGCAGCCAAGCGGGAGGACTAGCTCCCTACGAGCAGTACTTC
.	TRBV27	.	TRBJ2-3	CASSFYPGADTQYF	TGTGCCAGCAGTTTTTATCCAGGCGCGGATACGCAGTATTTT
.	TRBV5-1	TRBD1	TRBJ2-7	CASSLTTGTGGYEQYF	TGCGCCAGCAGCTTGACAACCGGGACAGGGGGCTACGAGCAGTACTTC
.	TRBV18	TRBD2	TRBJ2-3	CASSPEGLAGDTQYF	TGTGCCAGCTCACCGGAGGGACTAGCGGGAGATACGCAGTATTTT
once	TRBV2	TRBD1	TRBJ1-2	CASSYRDRRINYGYTF	TGTGCCAGCAGTTACCGGGACAGGCGGATTAACTATGGCTACACCTTC
.	TRBV7-3	.	TRBJ2-3	CASSPGVRSTDTQYF	TGTGCCAGCAGCCCGGGTGTCAGGAGCACAGATACGCAGTATTTT
.	TRBV12-3/TRBV12-4	.	TRBJ1-1	CASSLRRDTEAFF	TGTGCCAGCAGTTTACGGAGGGACACTGAAGCTTTCTTT
.	TRBV7-2	TRBD2	TRBJ2-7	CASSRTSGNYEQYF	TGTGCCAGCAGCAGGACTAGCGGAAACTACGAGCAGTACTTC
.	TRBV27	TRBD2	TRBJ2-1	CASSSFSPGGDPYNEQFF	TGTGCCAGCAGTTCGTTTAGCCCGGGGGGGGACCCCTACAATGAGCAGTTCTTC
.	TRBV7-9	.	TRBJ2-7	CASSFLFEDSQTYEQYF	TGTGCCAGCAGCTTCCTCTTTGAGGACAGCCAAACCTACGAGCAGTACTTC
.	TRBV30	TRBD1	TRBJ1-2	CAWSSTGGEGYTF	TGTGCCTGGAGTTCTACAGGGGGTGAAGGCTACACCTTC
once	TRBV21-1	.	TRBJ2-7	CAILPEQSEYEQYF	TGTGCCATCCTACCGGAGCAGTCCGAATACGAGCAGTACTTC
.	TRBV9	.	TRBJ2-1	CASSGKQGLRDGEQFF	TGTGCCAGCAGCGGGAAACAGGGGCTGCGGGATGGTGAGCAGTTCTTC
.	TRBV19	TRBD1	TRBJ1-5	CASSSPRDSLGQPQHF	TGTGCCAGTAGTAGCCCCCGGGACAGTTTGGGACAGCCCCAGCATTTT
.	TRBV19	.	TRBJ2-1	CASSIPLVNEQFF	TGTGCCAGTAGTATCCCGCTAGTCAATGAGCAGTTCTTC
.	TRBV19	.	TRBJ2-3	CASSSFSGLSTDTQYF	TGTGCCAGTAGTTCCTTCTCCGGCTTATCCACAGATACGCAGTATTTT
.	TRBV18	TRBD2	TRBJ2-1	CASSIPRGGTNYNEQFF	TGTGCCAGCTCCATACCACGGGGGGGTACTAACTACAATGAGCAGTTCTTC
.	TRBV2	TRBD1	TRBJ1-3	CASGSRDRGFSGNTIYF	TGTGCCAGCGGGTCCCGGGACAGGGGGTTTTCTGGAAACACCATATATTTT
.	TRBV3-1/TRBV3-2	.	TRBJ2-3	CASSQVGVMGADTQYF	TGTGCCAGCAGCCAAGTTGGGGTGATGGGGGCAGATACGCAGTATTTT
.	TRBV15	TRBD1	TRBJ1-3	CATSRDRIRGGGRNTIYF	TGTGCCACCAGCAGAGATCGCATACGGGGAGGGGGCAGAAACACCATATATTTT
few	TRBV9	.	TRBJ2-2	CASSEGRNTGELFF	TGTGCCAGCAGCGAAGGCCGGAACACCGGGGAGCTGTTTTTT
.	TRBV11-3	.	TRBJ2-3	CASSPRAGTSTDTQYF	TGTGCCAGCAGCCCCCGAGCGGGGACAAGCACAGATACGCAGTATTTT
.	TRBV11-1	.	TRBJ1-3	CASSLPGAGNTIYF	TGTGCCAGCAGCTTACCGGGAGCTGGAAACACCATATATTTT